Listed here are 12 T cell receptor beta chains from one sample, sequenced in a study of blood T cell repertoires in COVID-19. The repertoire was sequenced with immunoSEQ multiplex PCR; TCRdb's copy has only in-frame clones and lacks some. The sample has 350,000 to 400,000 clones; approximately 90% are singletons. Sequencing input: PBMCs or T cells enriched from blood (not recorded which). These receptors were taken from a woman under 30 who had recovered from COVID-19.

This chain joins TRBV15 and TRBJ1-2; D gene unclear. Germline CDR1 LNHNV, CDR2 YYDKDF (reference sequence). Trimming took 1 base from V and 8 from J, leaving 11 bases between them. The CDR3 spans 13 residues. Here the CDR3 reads CATSRVLAYGYTF. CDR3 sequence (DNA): TGTGCCACCAGCAGAGTTCTTGCCTACGGCTACACCTTC.

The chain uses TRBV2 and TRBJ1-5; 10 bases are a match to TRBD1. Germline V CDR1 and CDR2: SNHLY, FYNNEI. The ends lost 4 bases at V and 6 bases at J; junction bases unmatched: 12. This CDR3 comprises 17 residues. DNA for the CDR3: TGTGCCAGCAGTGGGCGTGGCCGGGACAGGGGATTTCAGCCCCAGCATTTT. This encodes CASSGRGRDRGFQPQHF. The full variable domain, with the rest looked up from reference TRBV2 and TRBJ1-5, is EPEVTQTPSHQVTQMGQEVILRCVPISNHLYFYWYRQILGQKVEFLVSFYNNEISEKSEIFDDQFSVERPDGSNFTLKIRSTKLEDSAMYFCASSGRGRDRGFQPQHFGDGTRLSIL.

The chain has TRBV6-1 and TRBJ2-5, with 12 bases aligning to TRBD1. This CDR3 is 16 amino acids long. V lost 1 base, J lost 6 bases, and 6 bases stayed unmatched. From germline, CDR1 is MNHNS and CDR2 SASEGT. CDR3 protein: CASSEVGTGGTKTQYF. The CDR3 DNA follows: TGTGCCAGCAGTGAAGTCGGGACAGGGGGCACGAAGACCCAGTACTTC.

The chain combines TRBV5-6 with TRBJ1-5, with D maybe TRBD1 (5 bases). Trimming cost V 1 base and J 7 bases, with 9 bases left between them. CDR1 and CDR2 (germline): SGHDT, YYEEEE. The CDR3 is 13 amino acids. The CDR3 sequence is CASSLSGGQPQHF. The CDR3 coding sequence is TGTGCCAGCAGCTTGTCGGGGGGGCAGCCCCAGCATTTT.

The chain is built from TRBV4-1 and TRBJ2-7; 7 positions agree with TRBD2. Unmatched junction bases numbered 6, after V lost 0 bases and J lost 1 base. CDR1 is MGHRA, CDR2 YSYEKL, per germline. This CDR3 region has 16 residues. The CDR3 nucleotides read TGCGCCAGCAGCCAAGAATTGCGGGGGAGTTCCTACGAGCAGTACTTC. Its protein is CASSQELRGSSYEQYF.

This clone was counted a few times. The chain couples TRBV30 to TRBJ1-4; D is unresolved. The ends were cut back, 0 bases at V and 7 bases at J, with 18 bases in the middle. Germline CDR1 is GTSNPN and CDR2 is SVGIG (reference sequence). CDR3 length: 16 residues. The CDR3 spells CAWSVWNLRGIEKLFF. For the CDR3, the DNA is TGTGCCTGGAGTGTATGGAACTTGCGGGGAATTGAAAAACTGTTTTTT.

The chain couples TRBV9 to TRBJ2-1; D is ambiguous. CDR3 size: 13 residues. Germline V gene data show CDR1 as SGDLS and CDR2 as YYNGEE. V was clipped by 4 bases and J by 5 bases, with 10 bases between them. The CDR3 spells CASSPKLNNEQFF. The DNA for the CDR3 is TGTGCCAGCAGCCCCAAACTCAACAATGAGCAGTTCTTC.

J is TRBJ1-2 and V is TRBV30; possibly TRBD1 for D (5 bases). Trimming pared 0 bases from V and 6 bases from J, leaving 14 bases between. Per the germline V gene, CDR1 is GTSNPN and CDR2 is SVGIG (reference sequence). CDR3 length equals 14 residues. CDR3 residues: CAWSVMQGVDGYTF. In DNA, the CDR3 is TGTGCCTGGAGTGTAATGCAAGGGGTGGATGGCTACACCTTC.

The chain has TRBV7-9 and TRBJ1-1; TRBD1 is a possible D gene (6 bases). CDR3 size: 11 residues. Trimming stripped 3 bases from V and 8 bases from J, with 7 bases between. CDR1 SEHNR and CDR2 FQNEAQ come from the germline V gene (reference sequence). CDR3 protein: CASSFRGEAFF. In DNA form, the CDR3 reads TGTGCCAGCAGCTTCAGGGGAGAAGCTTTCTTT.

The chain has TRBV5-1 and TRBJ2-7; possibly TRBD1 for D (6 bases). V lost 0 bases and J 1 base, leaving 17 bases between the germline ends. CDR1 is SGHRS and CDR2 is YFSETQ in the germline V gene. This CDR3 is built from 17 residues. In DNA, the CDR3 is TGCGCCAGCAGCTTGGGAGGACAGCCCAGACTATCCTACGAGCAGTACTTC. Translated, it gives CASSLGGQPRLSYEQYF.

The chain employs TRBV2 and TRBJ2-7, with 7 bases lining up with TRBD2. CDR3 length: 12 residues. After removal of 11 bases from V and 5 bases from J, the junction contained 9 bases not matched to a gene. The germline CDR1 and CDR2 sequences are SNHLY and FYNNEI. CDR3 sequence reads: CAVLGRGNEQYF. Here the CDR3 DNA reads TGTGCCGTTCTAGGGCGGGGGAACGAGCAGTACTTC.

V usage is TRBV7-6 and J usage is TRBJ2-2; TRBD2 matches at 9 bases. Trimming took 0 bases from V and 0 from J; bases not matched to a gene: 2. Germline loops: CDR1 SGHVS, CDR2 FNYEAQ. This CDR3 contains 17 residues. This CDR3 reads CASSLAAGGPNTGELFF. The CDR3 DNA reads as TGTGCCAGCAGCTTAGCGGCGGGGGGGCCGAACACCGGGGAGCTGTTTTTT. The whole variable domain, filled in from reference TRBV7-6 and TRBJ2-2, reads GAGVSQSPRYKVTKRGQDVALRCDPISGHVSLYWYRQALGQGPEFLTYFNYEAQQDKSGLPNDRFSAERPEGSISTLTIQRTEQRDSAMYRCASSLAAGGPNTGELFFGEGSRLTVL.